This TCR beta chain was sequenced during a study of blood T cell repertoires in COVID-19. For the study at large: Specimens from acute and convalescent COVID-19 originated in the United States, Italy and Spain. From T cells, B-cell-depleted T cells, or PBMCs came the material, which was cDNA or gDNA.

The CDR3 has 16 amino acids. In germline, CDR1 is LGHDT, CDR2 YNNKEL (reference sequence). V dropped 1 base and J dropped 4 bases, with 16 bases sitting between them. Study processing details: Counts of nucleated cells, estimated from reference gene primer amplification, were obtained. TCRdb's copy holds only in-frame clones and misses some; the assay was immunoSEQ multiplex PCR. V, J and clone size derive from that table, while D and trimming were established from the DNA sequence. The sample carries some 40,000 clones, roughly 87% recorded once. The sample comprised peripheral blood. The chain has TRBV3-1 (or the pseudogene TRBV3-2) and TRBJ1-2; D is perhaps TRBD1 (6 bases). The receptor was isolated from a human donor in a cohort sampled during active COVID-19. The CDR3 DNA follows: TGTGCCAGCAGCCAAGTTGGGGGGGCAGGTTCCTATGGCTACACCTTC. The encoded protein is CASSQVGGAGSYGYTF.